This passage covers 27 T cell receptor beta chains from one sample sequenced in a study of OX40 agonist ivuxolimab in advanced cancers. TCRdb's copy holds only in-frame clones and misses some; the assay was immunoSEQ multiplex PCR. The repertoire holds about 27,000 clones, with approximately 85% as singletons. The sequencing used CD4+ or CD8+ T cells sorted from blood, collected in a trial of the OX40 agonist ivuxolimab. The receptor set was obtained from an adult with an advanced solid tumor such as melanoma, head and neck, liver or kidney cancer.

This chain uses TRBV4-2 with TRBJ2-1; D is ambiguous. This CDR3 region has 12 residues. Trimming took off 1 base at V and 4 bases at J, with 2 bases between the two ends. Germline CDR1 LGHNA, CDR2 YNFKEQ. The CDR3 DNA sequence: TGTGCCAGCAGCCAAGGTTACAATGAGCAGTTCTTC. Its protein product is CASSQGYNEQFF.

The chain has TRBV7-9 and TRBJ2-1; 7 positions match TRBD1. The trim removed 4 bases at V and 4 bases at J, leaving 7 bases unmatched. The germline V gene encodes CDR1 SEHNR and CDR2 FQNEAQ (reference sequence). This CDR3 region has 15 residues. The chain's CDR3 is CASSSRQGTYNEQFF. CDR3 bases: TGTGCCAGCAGCTCACGACAGGGAACGTACAATGAGCAGTTCTTC.

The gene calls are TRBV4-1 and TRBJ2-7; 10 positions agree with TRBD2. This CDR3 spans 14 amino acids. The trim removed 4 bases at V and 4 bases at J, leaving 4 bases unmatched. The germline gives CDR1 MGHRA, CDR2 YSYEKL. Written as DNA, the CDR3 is TGCGCCAGCAGCCCGGGGACTAGCGTTTACGAGCAGTACTTC. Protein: CASSPGTSVYEQYF.

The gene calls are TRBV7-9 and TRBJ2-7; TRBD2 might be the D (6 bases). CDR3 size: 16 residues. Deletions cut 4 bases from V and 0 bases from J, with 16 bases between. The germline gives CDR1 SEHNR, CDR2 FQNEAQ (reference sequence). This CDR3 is CASSSWEAGPSYEQYF. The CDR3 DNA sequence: TGTGCCAGCAGCTCCTGGGAAGCGGGCCCCTCCTACGAGCAGTACTTC.

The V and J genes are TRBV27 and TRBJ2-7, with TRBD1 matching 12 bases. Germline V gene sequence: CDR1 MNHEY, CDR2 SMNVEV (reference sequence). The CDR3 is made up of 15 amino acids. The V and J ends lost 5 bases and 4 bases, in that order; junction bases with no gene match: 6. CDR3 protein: CASSSRDRGRYEQYF. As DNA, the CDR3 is TGTGCCAGCAGTAGCCGGGACAGGGGGCGGTACGAGCAGTACTTC.

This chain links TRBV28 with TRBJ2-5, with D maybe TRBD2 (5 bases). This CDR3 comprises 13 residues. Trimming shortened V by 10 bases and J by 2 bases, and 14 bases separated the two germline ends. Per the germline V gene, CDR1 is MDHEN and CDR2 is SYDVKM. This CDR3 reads CATGVWEQETQYF. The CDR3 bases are TGTGCCACCGGGGTATGGGAGCAAGAGACCCAGTACTTC.

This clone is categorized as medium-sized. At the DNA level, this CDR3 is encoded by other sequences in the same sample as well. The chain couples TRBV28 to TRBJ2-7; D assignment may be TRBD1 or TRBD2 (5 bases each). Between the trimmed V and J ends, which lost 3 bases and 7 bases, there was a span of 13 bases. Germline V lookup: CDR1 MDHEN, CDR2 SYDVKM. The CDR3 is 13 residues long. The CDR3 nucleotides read TGTGCCAGCAGTTTGCAGGGAAGAGGGGAGCAGTACTTC. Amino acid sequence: CASSLQGRGEQYF.

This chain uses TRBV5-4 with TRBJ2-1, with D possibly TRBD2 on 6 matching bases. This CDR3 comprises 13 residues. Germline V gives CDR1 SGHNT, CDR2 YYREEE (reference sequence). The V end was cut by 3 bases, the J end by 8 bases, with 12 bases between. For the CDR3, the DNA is TGTGCCAGCAGCTGGCGCCCGGGGGATGAGCAGTTCTTC. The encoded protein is CASSWRPGDEQFF.

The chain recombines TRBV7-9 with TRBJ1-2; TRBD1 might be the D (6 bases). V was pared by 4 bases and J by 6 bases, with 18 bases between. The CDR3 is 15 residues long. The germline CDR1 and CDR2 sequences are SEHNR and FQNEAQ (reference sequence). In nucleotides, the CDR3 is TGTGCCAGCAGCTCAGGGACATACCTCGAGGATGGCTACACCTTC. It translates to CASSSGTYLEDGYTF.

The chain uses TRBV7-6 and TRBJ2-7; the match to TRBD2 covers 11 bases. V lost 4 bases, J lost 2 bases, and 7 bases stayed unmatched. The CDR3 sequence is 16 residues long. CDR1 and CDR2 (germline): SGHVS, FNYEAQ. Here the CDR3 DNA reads TGTGCCAGCAGCTCGACCGGGACTAGCGGCGCCTACGAGCAGTACTTC. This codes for CASSSTGTSGAYEQYF.

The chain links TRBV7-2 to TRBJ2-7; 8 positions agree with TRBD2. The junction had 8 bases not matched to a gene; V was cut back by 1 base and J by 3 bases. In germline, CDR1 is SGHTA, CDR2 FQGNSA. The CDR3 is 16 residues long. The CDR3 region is CASSLESRSGGYEQYF. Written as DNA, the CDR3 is TGTGCCAGCAGCTTAGAGAGTCGCAGCGGGGGCTACGAGCAGTACTTC.

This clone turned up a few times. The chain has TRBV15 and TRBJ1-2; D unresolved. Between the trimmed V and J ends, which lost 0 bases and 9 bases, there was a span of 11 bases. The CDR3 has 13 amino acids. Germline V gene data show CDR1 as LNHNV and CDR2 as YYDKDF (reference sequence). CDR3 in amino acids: CATSRDLEKRYTF. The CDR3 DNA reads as TGTGCCACCAGCAGAGATCTGGAGAAACGCTACACCTTC. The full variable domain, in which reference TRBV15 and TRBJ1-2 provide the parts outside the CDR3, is DAMVIQNPRYQVTQFGKPVTLSCSQTLNHNVMYWYQQKSSQAPKLLFHYYDKDFNNEADTPDNFQSRRPNTSFCFLDIRSPGLGDTAMYLCATSRDLEKRYTFGSGTRLTVV.

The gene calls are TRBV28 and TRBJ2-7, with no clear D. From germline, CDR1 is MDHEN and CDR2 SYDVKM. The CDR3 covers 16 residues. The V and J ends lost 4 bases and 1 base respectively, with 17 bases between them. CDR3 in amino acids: CASSSPYLSPSYEQYF. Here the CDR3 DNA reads TGTGCCAGCAGTTCTCCTTACCTTTCCCCTTCCTACGAGCAGTACTTC.

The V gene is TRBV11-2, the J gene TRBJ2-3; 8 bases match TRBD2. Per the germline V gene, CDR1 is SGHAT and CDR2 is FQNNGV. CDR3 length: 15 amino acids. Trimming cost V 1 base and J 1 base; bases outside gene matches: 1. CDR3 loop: CASSLVLAGTDTQYF. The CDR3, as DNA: TGTGCCAGCAGCTTAGTACTAGCGGGCACAGATACGCAGTATTTT.

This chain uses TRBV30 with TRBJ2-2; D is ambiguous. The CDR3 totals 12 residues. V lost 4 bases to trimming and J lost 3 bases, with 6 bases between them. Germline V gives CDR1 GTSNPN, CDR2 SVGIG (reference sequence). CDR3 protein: CAWIGYTGELFF. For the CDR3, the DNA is TGTGCCTGGATTGGGTACACCGGGGAGCTGTTTTTT.

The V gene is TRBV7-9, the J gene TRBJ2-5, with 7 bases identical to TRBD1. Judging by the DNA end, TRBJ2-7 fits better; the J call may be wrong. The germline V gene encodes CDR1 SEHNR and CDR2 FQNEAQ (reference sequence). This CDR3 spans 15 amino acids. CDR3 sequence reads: CASSSNRGSYYEQYF. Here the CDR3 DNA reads TGTGCCAGCAGTTCTAACAGGGGATCCTACTACGAGCAGTACTTC.

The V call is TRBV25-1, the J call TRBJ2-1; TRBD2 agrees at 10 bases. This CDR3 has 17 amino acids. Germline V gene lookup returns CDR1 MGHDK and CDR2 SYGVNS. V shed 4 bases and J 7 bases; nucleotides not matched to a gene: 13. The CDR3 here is CASSVPVSGGAGNEQFF. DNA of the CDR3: TGTGCCAGCAGTGTCCCGGTAAGCGGGGGGGCGGGGAATGAGCAGTTCTTC.

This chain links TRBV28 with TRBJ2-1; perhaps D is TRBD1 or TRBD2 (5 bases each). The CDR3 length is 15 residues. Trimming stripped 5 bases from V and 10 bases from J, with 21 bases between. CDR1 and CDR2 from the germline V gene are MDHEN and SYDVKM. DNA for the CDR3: TGTGCCAGCAGTCCCCACCGGGACGAGTCGGGGGAGCAGTTCTTC. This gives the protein CASSPHRDESGEQFF.

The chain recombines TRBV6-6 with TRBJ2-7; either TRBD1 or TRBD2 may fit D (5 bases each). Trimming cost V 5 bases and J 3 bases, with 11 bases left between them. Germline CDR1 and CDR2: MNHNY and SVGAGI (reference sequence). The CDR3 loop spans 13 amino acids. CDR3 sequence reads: CASSLGPGYEQYF. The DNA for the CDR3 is TGTGCCAGCAGTCTGGGACCGGGCTACGAGCAGTACTTC.

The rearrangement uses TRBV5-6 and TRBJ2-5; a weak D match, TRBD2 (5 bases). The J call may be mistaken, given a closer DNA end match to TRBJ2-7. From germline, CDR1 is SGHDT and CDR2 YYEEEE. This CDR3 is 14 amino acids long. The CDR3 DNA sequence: TGTGCCAGCTCGCCGGGTACAGCGGCCCACGAGCAGTACTTC. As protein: CASSPGTAAHEQYF.

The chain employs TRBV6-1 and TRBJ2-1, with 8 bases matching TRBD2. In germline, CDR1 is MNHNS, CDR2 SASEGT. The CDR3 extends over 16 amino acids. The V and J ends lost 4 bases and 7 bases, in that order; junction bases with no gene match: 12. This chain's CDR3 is CASSGSPSGGGNEQFF. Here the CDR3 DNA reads TGTGCCAGCAGTGGTTCCCCCAGCGGGGGAGGGAATGAGCAGTTCTTC.

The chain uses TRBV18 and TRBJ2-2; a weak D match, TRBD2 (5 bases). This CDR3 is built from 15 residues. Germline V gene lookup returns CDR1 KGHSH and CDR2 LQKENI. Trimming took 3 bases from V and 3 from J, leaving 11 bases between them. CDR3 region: CASSPPDGDTGELFF. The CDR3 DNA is TGTGCCAGCTCACCTCCGGACGGGGACACCGGGGAGCTGTTTTTT.

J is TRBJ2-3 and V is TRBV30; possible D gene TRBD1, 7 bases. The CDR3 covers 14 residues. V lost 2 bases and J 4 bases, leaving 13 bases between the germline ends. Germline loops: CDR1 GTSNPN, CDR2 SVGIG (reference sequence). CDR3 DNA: TGTGCCTGGAGTCCAGACAGGGAGGCAGATACGCAGTATTTT. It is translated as CAWSPDREADTQYF.

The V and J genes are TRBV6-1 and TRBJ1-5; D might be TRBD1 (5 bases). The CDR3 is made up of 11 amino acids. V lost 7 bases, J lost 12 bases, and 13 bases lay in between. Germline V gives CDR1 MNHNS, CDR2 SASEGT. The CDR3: CASTHGGYQHF. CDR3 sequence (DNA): TGTGCCAGCACGCACGGGGGGTACCAGCATTTT.

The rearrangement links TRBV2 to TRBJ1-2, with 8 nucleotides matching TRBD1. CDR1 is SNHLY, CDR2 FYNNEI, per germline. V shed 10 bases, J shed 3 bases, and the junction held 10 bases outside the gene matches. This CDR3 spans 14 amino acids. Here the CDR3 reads CANHPDRGDYGYTF. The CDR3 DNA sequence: TGTGCCAACCACCCTGACAGGGGCGACTATGGCTACACCTTC. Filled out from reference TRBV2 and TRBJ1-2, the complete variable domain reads EPEVTQTPSHQVTQMGQEVILRCVPISNHLYFYWYRQILGQKVEFLVSFYNNEISEKSEIFDDQFSVERPDGSNFTLKIRSTKLEDSAMYFCANHPDRGDYGYTFGSGTRLTVV.

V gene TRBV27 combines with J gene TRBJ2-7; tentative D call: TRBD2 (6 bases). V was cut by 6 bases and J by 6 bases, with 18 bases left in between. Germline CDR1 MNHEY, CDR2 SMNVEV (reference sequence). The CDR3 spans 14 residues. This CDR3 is CASRPGWGVGEQYF. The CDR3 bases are TGTGCCAGCAGGCCGGGGTGGGGGGTTGGCGAGCAGTACTTC.

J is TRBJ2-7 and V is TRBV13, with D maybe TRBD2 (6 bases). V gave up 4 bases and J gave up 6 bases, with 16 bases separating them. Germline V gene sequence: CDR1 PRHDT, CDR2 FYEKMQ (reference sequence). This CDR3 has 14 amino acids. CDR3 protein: CASSSPRRAGEQYF. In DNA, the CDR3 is TGTGCCAGCAGCTCCCCTCGGAGGGCCGGCGAGCAGTACTTC.